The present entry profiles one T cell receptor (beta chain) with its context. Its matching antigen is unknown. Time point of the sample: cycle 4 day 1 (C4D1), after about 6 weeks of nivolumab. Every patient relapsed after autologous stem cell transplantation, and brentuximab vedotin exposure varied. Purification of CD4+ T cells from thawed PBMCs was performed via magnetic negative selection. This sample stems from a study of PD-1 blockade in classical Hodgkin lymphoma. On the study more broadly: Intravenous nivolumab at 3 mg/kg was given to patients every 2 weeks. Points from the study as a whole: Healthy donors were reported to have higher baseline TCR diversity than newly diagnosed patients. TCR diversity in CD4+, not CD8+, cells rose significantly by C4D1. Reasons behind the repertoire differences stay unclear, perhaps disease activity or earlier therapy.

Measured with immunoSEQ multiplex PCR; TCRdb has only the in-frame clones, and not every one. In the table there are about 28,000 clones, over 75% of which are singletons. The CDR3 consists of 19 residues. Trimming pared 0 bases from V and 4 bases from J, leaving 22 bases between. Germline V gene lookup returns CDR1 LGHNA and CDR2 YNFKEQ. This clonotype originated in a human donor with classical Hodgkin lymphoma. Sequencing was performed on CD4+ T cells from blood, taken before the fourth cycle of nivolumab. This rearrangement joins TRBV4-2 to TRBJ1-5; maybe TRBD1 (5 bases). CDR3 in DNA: TGTGCCAGCAGCCAAGATCGGGTAGTAGGTCAGGGTAGGAATCAGCCCCAGCATTTT. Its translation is CASSQDRVVGQGRNQPQHF.